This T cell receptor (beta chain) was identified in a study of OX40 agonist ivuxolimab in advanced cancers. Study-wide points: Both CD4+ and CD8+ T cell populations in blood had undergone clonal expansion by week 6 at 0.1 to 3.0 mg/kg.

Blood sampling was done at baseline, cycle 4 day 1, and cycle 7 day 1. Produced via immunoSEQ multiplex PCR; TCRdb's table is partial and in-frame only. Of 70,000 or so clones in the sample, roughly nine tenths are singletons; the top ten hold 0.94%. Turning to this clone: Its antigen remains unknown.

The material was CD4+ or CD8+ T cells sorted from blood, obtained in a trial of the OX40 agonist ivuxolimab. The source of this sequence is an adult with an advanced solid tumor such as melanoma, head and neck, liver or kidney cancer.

The CDR3: CASSLVPSASTYNEQFF. CDR3 nucleotide sequence: TGTGCCAGCAGCTTGGTGCCTAGCGCCAGTACCTACAATGAGCAGTTCTTC. The chain couples TRBV5-4 to TRBJ2-1; tentatively, D is TRBD2 (6 bases). Germline assignment: CDR1 SGHNT and CDR2 YYREEE (reference sequence). Between the trimmed V and J ends, which lost 0 bases and 2 bases, there was a span of 15 bases. This CDR3 is 17 amino acids long.